This T cell receptor (beta chain) comes out of a study of blood T cell repertoires in COVID-19. Whole-study context: In each case, the material was cDNA or gDNA derived from T cells, B-cell-depleted T cells, or PBMCs.

Germline-derived CDR1 and CDR2 are SNHLY and FYNNEI. J gave up 7 bases and V 6 bases, and 6 bases lay outside the gene matches. The CDR3 consists of 12 residues. Source study methods: How many nucleated cells were present was estimated from reference gene primer amplification. Generated by immunoSEQ multiplex PCR, the TCRdb table keeps only in-frame clones and is missing some. V and J calls and clone size are copied from that table; D and trimming were computed from the DNA. The profile shows tens of thousands of clones, roughly 85% of them singletons. This sequence joins TRBV2 and TRBJ2-7, with TRBD1 matching over 7 bases. The TCR originated in a human donor in a cohort sampled during active or convalescent COVID-19. The specimen sequenced was peripheral blood. The DNA of the CDR3 is TGTGCCAGCAGCGCACAGGGGTGGGAGCAGTACTTC. Its translation: CASSAQGWEQYF.